Presented here are 20 T cell receptor beta chains from one specimen sequenced in a study of CD8+ T cells in alopecia areata. Markers used for sorting pooled cutaneous lymph node cells were CD4, CD8alpha, NKG2D, NKG2ACE and others. Isolated RNA was reverse transcribed into cDNA used as the sequencing template. Sequencing used immunoSEQ multiplex PCR; TCRdb keeps in-frame clones, though not all of them. This sample has approximately 280,000 clones, each found more than once. Sequencing used CD4+ T cells sorted from a lymph node. These receptors came from a C3H/HeJ mouse with alopecia areata. The strain is characterized by the MHC haplotype H2-k.

This clone was detected only a few times. Genes here carry mouse names. The read finishes 4 residues shy of the CDR3 end, and the germline J gene is used to complete it. The chain recombines TRBV13-3 with TRBJ2-2; 10 bases line up with TRBD2. This CDR3 region has 14 residues. Trimming cost V 5 bases and J 3 bases; bases outside gene matches: 1. The germline CDR1 and CDR2 sequences are NNHDY and SYVADS. The CDR3: CASRGLGDTGQLYF. CDR3 DNA, as far as it was read: TGTGCCAGCAGAGGACTGGGGGACACCGGG. Using reference TRBV13-3 and TRBJ2-2 for the parts outside the CDR3, the full variable domain is EAAVTQSPRSKVAVTGGKVTLSCHQTNNHDYMYWYRQDTGHGLRLIHYSYVADSTEKGDIPDGYKASRPSQENFSLILELASLSQTAVYFCASRGLGDTGQLYFGEGSKLTVL.

Remarks on this clone: The germline and genes are mouse ones. The read stops 4 residues short of the end of the CDR3; the missing end is completed from the germline J gene. V is TRBV31 and J is TRBJ2-2; D is possibly TRBD1 (7 bases). CDR3 length: 14 residues. V gave up 0 bases and J gave up 4 bases, with 9 bases separating them. Germline assignment: CDR1 GKSSPN and CDR2 SITVG. CDR3 amino acids: CAWSLEGATGQLYF. The CDR3 DNA, read in part, is TGTGCCTGGAGTCTAGAGGGGGCCACCGGG.

This clone was seen a handful of times. Gene names and germline match the mouse. The observed sequence ends 4 residues before the CDR3 terminus, with the missing tail filled in from the germline J gene. Within the sample, other DNA sequences also encode this same CDR3. V is TRBV13-3 and J is TRBJ2-1; 8 nucleotides align to TRBD1. The CDR3 totals 13 residues. Germline loops: CDR1 NNHDY, CDR2 SYVADS. CDR3 sequence reads: CASSDHRGAEQFF. The part of the CDR3 DNA that was read is TGTGCCAGCAGTGATCACAGGGGGGCT.

To note about this clone: Mouse names are used for the genes. The read stops 4 residues short of the end of the CDR3; the missing end is completed from the germline J gene. The chain uses TRBV19 and TRBJ1-1; tentatively, D is TRBD1 (6 bases). The CDR3 consists of 14 residues. Germline V gene data show CDR1 as FNHDT and CDR2 as SITEND (reference sequence). The CDR3 region is CASSIRLGGREVFF. The part of the CDR3 DNA that was read is TGTGCCAGCAGTATAAGACTGGGGGGGCGA.

This clone was seen a handful of times. The gene names given are mouse names. The CDR3 loop reads CASSDEDTYAEQFF. Partial CDR3 DNA: TGTGCCAGCAGTGATGAGGACACTTATGCT. V gene TRBV13-3 combines with J gene TRBJ2-1, with TRBD1 as a possible D gene (5 bases). The CDR3 end lies 4 residues beyond the end of the read and is filled in from the germline J gene. This CDR3 is 14 amino acids long. Germline V CDR1 and CDR2: NNHDY, SYVADS. V lost 0 bases, J lost 4 bases, and 8 bases lay in between.

This clone turned up a few times. These gene names are mouse names. With the read ending 4 residues before the CDR3 end, the germline J gene is used to fill in that end. Different DNA sequences within this sample yield the same CDR3. The gene calls are TRBV17 and TRBJ1-1; 9 bases align to TRBD1. CDR1 is MNHDT, CDR2 YYDKIL, per germline. J lost 1 base, V lost 6 bases, and 3 bases had no gene match. The CDR3 loop spans 14 amino acids. The CDR3 bases that were read are TGTGCTAGCAGCCCGGGACAGGGAAACACA. The encoded protein is CASSPGQGNT. The whole CDR3 protein reads CASSPGQGNTEVFF.

On this clone: The genes and germline here are from mouse. The read comes to an end 4 residues before the CDR3 does, leaving the germline J gene to fill in the end. The chain couples TRBV1 to TRBJ2-3; 8 positions agree with TRBD2. V gave up 1 base and J gave up 2 bases; unmatched junction bases: 2. The germline CDR1 and CDR2 sequences are NSQYPW and LRSPGD (reference sequence). The CDR3 contains 15 residues. The CDR3 here is CTCSAAGGHAETLYF. The CDR3 bases that were read are TGCACCTGCAGTGCAGCTGGGGGGCATGCAGAA.

Concerning this clone itself: Gene names and germline match the mouse. Read sequence stops 4 residues before the CDR3 end, and the germline J gene provides the missing end. The chain recombines TRBV13-3 with TRBJ1-1; 7 bases match TRBD1. The germline CDR1 and CDR2 sequences are NNHDY and SYVADS. The ends lost 8 bases at V and 1 base at J; junction bases unmatched: 2. The CDR3 covers 12 residues. CDR3 protein: CARRTGNTEVFF. Incomplete CDR3 DNA: TGTGCCAGAAGGACAGGGAACACA.

In this sample, this clone turned up a few times. Mouse gene names apply. The CDR3 end falls 4 residues outside the read, so it is completed with the germline J gene. Other DNA sequences within the sample encode an identical CDR3. This rearrangement joins TRBV13-3 to TRBJ2-3, with 7 bases fitting TRBD1. Germline V lookup: CDR1 NNHDY, CDR2 SYVADS. V gave up 5 bases and J gave up 0 bases; unmatched junction bases: 3. The length of the CDR3 is 14 residues. Partial CDR3 DNA: TGTGCCAGCAGGACAGGGCCTAGTGCAGAA. It specifies CASRTGPSAE. The CDR3 as a whole reads CASRTGPSAETLYF.

This clone has at least ten counts. Gene names denote mouse genes. The read comes to an end 4 residues before the CDR3 does, leaving the germline J gene to fill in the end. This specimen includes other DNA sequences encoding the same CDR3. The J gene is TRBJ2-2, the V gene TRBV13-1, with a tentative D call TRBD2 (5 bases). CDR1 NSHNY and CDR2 SYGAGN come from the germline V gene. CDR3 length equals 15 residues. V was trimmed by 2 bases and J by 0 bases, leaving 8 bases between them. The CDR3 bases that were read are TGTGCCAGCAGTGAGTGGGGAGCAAACACCGGG. The encoded protein is CASSEWGANTG. The full CDR3 is CASSEWGANTGQLYF.

A remark on this clone: Here the gene names and germline are mouse. The CDR3 end is not reached by the read, which stops 4 residues before it; the germline J gene fills it in. The chain carries TRBV13-1 and TRBJ1-2; 12 bases agree with TRBD1. Germline V gene lookup returns CDR1 NSHNY and CDR2 SYGAGN. This CDR3 is 16 amino acids long. V lost 2 bases to trimming and J lost 0 bases; unmatched junction nucleotides: 2. The chain's CDR3 is CASSEGTGGTNSDYTF. The covered CDR3 bases are TGTGCCAGCAGTGAGGGGACAGGGGGCACAAACTCC.

A few counts support this clone. The genes are named according to mouse. The CDR3 extends 4 residues past the end of the read, so its final part is completed from the germline J gene. The rearrangement joins TRBV13-3 to TRBJ2-1, with TRBD2 matching over 7 bases. Germline CDR1 reads NNHDY; CDR2 reads SYVADS. With 5 bases clipped from V and 3 bases from J, the junction kept 11 bases outside the gene matches. The CDR3 is made up of 16 amino acids. CDR3: CASRAPRGGTYAEQFF. The sequenced part of the CDR3 DNA is TGTGCCAGCAGGGCCCCACGGGGGGGGACCTATGCT.

Details on this clone: The gene names given are mouse names. CDR3 bases read: TGTGCCAGCTCTCCGGTGGGGGTGACTTACTCC. Its translation is CASSPVGVTYS. Given in full, the CDR3 is CASSPVGVTYSDYTF. The rearrangement uses TRBV12-1 and TRBJ1-2; TRBD1 might be the D (5 bases). The read halts 4 residues ahead of the CDR3 end, with the missing end drawn from the germline J gene. Germline CDR1 and CDR2: SGHSN and HYEKVE. Trimming shortened V by 2 bases and J by 3 bases, and 15 bases separated the two germline ends. This CDR3 is built from 15 residues. The full variable domain, in which reference TRBV12-1 and TRBJ1-2 provide the parts outside the CDR3, is DSGVVQSPRHIIKEKGGRSVLTCIPISGHSNVVWYQQTLGKELKFLIQHYEKVERDKGFLPSRFSVQQFDDYHSEMNMSALELEDSAMYFCASSPVGVTYSDYTFGSGTRLLVI.

In the case of this clone: Gene names denote mouse genes. Incomplete CDR3 DNA: TGTGCCTGGAGTCCCGACAAA. This sequence encodes CAWSPDK. The CDR3, in full, reads CAWSPDKEVFF. V and J are TRBV31 and TRBJ1-1; D is unclear. The read falls 4 residues short of the CDR3 end, and the missing part is taken from the germline J gene. The germline V gene has CDR1 GKSSPN and CDR2 SITVG. The CDR3 runs 11 residues.

In regard to this clone: Each gene name is a mouse one. The CDR3 goes on 4 residues after the read ends, and that part is filled in from the germline J gene. This specimen includes other DNA sequences encoding the same CDR3. V and J are TRBV19 and TRBJ2-1; possible D gene TRBD1, 5 bases. Per germline, CDR1 FNHDT and CDR2 SITEND (reference sequence). Trimming shortened V by 1 base and J by 0 bases, and 8 bases separated the two germline ends. The CDR3 runs to 15 residues. The CDR3 region is CASSIQGYNYAEQFF. The covered CDR3 bases are TGTGCCAGCAGTATACAGGGCTATAACTATGCT.

The sample holds a few counts of this clone. Gene names and germline match the mouse. The missing CDR3 end, 4 residues past where the read stops, is filled in from the germline J gene. The sample carries other DNA sequences with the same CDR3. This chain joins TRBV5 and TRBJ2-7; the D gene is possibly TRBD2 (5 bases). The ends were cut back, 1 base at V and 3 bases at J, with 7 bases in the middle. Germline V gives CDR1 LGHNA, CDR2 YNLKQL (reference sequence). This CDR3 spans 13 amino acids. The sequenced CDR3 bases are TGTGCCAGCAGCCAAGTTGGGGTCTAT. Protein: CASSQVGVY. The whole CDR3 reads CASSQVGVYEQYF.

Details on this clone: All gene names here are mouse names. The read finishes 4 residues shy of the CDR3 end, and the germline J gene is used to complete it. The chain employs TRBV13-3 and TRBJ2-1; D might be TRBD2 (6 bases). Germline V gene data show CDR1 as NNHDY and CDR2 as SYVADS. The CDR3 has 15 residues. The part of the CDR3 DNA that was read is TGTGCCAGCAGTCCCCTCCGGGACTTAGGCGCT. Its translation is CASSPLRDLGA. The whole CDR3 region reads CASSPLRDLGAEQFF.

Notes on this clone: Here the gene names and germline are mouse. The read gets to within 4 residues of the CDR3 end, and the germline J gene fills in the rest. V is TRBV19 and J is TRBJ1-2, with 9 bases matching TRBD1. This CDR3 has 13 amino acids. Germline CDR1 FNHDT, CDR2 SITEND (reference sequence). V was clipped by 5 bases and J by 4 bases; unmatched bases: 3. The CDR3: CASRSTGGSDYTF. CDR3 DNA (partial): TGTGCCAGCAGATCGACAGGGGGCTCC.

This clone has only a few counts. Gene and germline names: mouse. The sequenced fragment ends 4 residues before the CDR3 boundary, so the rest is inferred from the germline J gene. The chain has TRBV1 and TRBJ1-1; the match to TRBD1 covers 7 bases. Germline V gives CDR1 NSQYPW, CDR2 LRSPGD (reference sequence). This CDR3 is 13 amino acids long. The sequenced part of the CDR3 DNA is TGCACCTGCAGTGCCGGACAGGCGGGA. Its translation is CTCSAGQAG. The full CDR3 is CTCSAGQAGEVFF. The whole variable domain, filled in from reference TRBV1 and TRBJ1-1, reads VTLLEQNPRWRLVPRGQAVNLRCILKNSQYPWMSWYQQDLQKQLQWLFTLRSPGDKEVKSLPGADYLATRVTDTELRLQVANMSQGRTLYCTCSAGQAGEVFFGKGTRLTVV.

Notes on this clone: Gene labels here are mouse ones. Read coverage stops 3 residues before the CDR3 terminus; the germline J gene supplies the remainder. The chain has TRBV13-1 and TRBJ1-6, with 7 bases matching TRBD1. TRBJ1-6 is assigned to the ORF class and has an uncertain function. The J segment lost 3 bases and the V segment lost 4 bases, leaving 4 bases of the junction unmatched. The CDR3 length is 15 residues. Germline V gene lookup returns CDR1 NSHNY and CDR2 SYGAGN. CDR3 in amino acids: CASSPGTDYNSPLYF. Incomplete CDR3 DNA: TGTGCCAGCAGTCCCGGGACAGACTATAATTCGCCC.